This T cell receptor (beta chain) is drawn from a study of T cell responses to AZD1222 COVID-19 vaccine. The table came from immunoSEQ multiplex PCR; TCRdb's copy has only in-frame clones and leaves some out. The sample lists roughly 160,000 clones, around 88% occurring once. Germline CDR1 SGHRS, CDR2 YFSETQ. V shed 4 bases and J shed 0 bases, with 26 bases lying between them. The CDR3 runs to 20 residues. This clone was seen a single time. The antigen remains undetermined. Study findings and constraints: There were vaccine-associated CD4 TCRs across spike, dominant at 160-218 and 743-854. Without day 14 samples, only post-peak T cell repertoires were studied.

Second doses at about 4 or about 12 weeks were pooled. Here the sequenced sample was peripheral blood, taken 28 days after the second AZD1222 dose. The clonotype originates from an adult who received the AZD1222 COVID-19 vaccine. The V gene is TRBV5-1, the J gene TRBJ1-5, with D hard to call. CDR3: CASSPGQIWPDQNSNQPQHF. The CDR3 nucleotides read TGCGCCAGCAGCCCGGGTCAGATCTGGCCCGACCAAAATAGCAATCAGCCCCAGCATTTT.